Shown below are 27 T cell receptor beta chains from a single sample sequenced in a study of PD-1 and CTLA-4 blockade in melanoma. TCRdb keeps only in-frame clones here, not all; method: immunoSEQ multiplex PCR. The sample yields about 21,000 clones, 70% to 90% seen once. Specimen: CD8+ T cells from peripheral blood, collected before anti-PD-1 treatment. These receptors originate from a human donor with melanoma.

The chain is built from TRBV4-2 and TRBJ1-1; 9 positions match TRBD1. The trim removed 5 bases at V and 4 bases at J, leaving 11 bases unmatched. CDR1 is LGHNA, CDR2 YNFKEQ, per germline. The CDR3 sequence is 16 residues long. CDR3 loop: CASSSYEQGAATEAFF. DNA of the CDR3: TGTGCCAGCAGCTCGTATGAACAGGGGGCGGCCACTGAAGCTTTCTTT.

The rearrangement links TRBV19 to TRBJ2-7; 12 bases agree with TRBD1. This CDR3 spans 15 amino acids. Per the germline V gene, CDR1 is LNHDA and CDR2 is SQIVND (reference sequence). J lost 2 bases, V lost 3 bases, and 2 bases had no gene match. CDR3 in amino acids: CASSMGTGGTYEQYF. The CDR3 DNA reads as TGTGCCAGTAGTATGGGGACAGGGGGCACCTACGAGCAGTACTTC.

The chain links TRBV13 to TRBJ2-5; 9 nucleotides agree with TRBD1. The germline V gene has CDR1 PRHDT and CDR2 FYEKMQ (reference sequence). Losses at the gene ends were 5 bases for V and 4 bases for J; bases not matched to a gene: 8. This CDR3 has 15 residues. CDR3 coding DNA: TGTGCCAGCAGCCTCGGACAGGGGATGGCAGAGACCCAGTACTTC. This translates into CASSLGQGMAETQYF.

The rearrangement links TRBV13 to TRBJ1-2; D call uncertain. The CDR3 extends over 14 amino acids. With 4 bases removed from V and 6 bases from J, the gap between germline ends came to 15 bases. Germline CDR1 PRHDT, CDR2 FYEKMQ (reference sequence). The CDR3 here is CASSSLPANDGYTF. The DNA of the CDR3 is TGTGCCAGCAGCTCCCTTCCCGCGAACGATGGCTACACCTTC. Filled out from reference TRBV13 and TRBJ1-2, the complete variable domain reads AAGVIQSPRHLIKEKRETATLKCYPIPRHDTVYWYQQGPGQDPQFLISFYEKMQSDKGSIPDRFSAQQFSDYHSELNMSSLELGDSALYFCASSSLPANDGYTFGSGTRLTVV.

The V call is TRBV19, the J call TRBJ1-5; 8 nucleotides line up with TRBD1. Germline values: CDR1 LNHDA, CDR2 SQIVND (reference sequence). The CDR3 totals 15 residues. V trimming: 5 bases; J trimming: 7 bases; junction bases outside the gene matches: 10. The CDR3 is CASSPKDRARQPQHF. CDR3 sequence (DNA): TGTGCCAGTAGTCCAAAGGACAGGGCGAGACAGCCCCAGCATTTT.

V gene TRBV4-2 combines with J gene TRBJ2-6; no definite D call. From germline, CDR1 is LGHNA and CDR2 YNFKEQ. Trimming cost V 4 bases and J 0 bases, with 7 bases left between them. This CDR3 has 15 residues. The CDR3 loop is CASSPILSGANVLTF. The CDR3 DNA is TGTGCCAGCAGCCCCATACTCTCTGGGGCCAACGTCCTGACTTTC.

This clone has a handful of counts. The chain carries TRBV7-6 and TRBJ1-1; TRBD1 agrees at 7 bases. The CDR3 sequence is 15 residues long. J gave up 4 bases and V 5 bases, and 10 bases lay outside the gene matches. Germline V gene lookup returns CDR1 SGHVS and CDR2 FNYEAQ. The CDR3 nucleotides are TGTGCCAGCAGCCAGGGGGGGCTGGGGGTCACTGAAGCTTTCTTT. It encodes CASSQGGLGVTEAFF.

This rearrangement joins TRBV30 to TRBJ2-1, with no clear D. The CDR3 has 13 residues. Trimming took 0 bases from V and 4 from J, leaving 7 bases between them. Germline lookup yields CDR1 GTSNPN and CDR2 SVGIG (reference sequence). CDR3 nucleotides: TGTGCCTGGAGTGTACGCAGATACAATGAGCAGTTCTTC. Residues: CAWSVRRYNEQFF.

The chain is built from TRBV5-1 and TRBJ1-2; D may be TRBD1 (6 bases). The CDR3 runs 16 residues. V was cut by 4 bases and J by 0 bases, with 16 bases left in between. The germline V gene encodes CDR1 SGHRS and CDR2 YFSETQ. CDR3 protein: CASSQAATGANYGYTF. CDR3 nucleotides: TGCGCCAGCAGCCAAGCAGCGACAGGAGCTAACTATGGCTACACCTTC.

The V and J genes are TRBV6-1 and TRBJ2-7; D not certain. V lost 2 bases, J lost 4 bases, and 15 bases lay in between. This CDR3 comprises 15 residues. Germline V gives CDR1 MNHNS, CDR2 SASEGT. CDR3 protein: CASSESLSGFYEQYF. As DNA, the CDR3 is TGTGCCAGCAGTGAAAGTCTGTCGGGCTTTTACGAGCAGTACTTC.

CDR3 loop: CASRGGASYNEQFF. The CDR3 nucleotides are TGTGCCAGCCGTGGGGGGGCGTCCTACAATGAGCAGTTCTTC. The chain is built from TRBV3-1 (or the pseudogene TRBV3-2) and TRBJ2-1; tentative D call: TRBD2 (7 bases). The CDR3 consists of 14 residues. The germline V gene has CDR1 LGHDT and CDR2 YNNKEL (reference sequence). Trimming took 8 bases from V and 1 from J, leaving 12 bases between them.

This sequence joins TRBV10-3 and TRBJ1-1; no clear D gene. This CDR3 contains 15 residues. The V gene's germline CDR1 is ENHRY and CDR2 SYGVKD. V lost 3 bases and J 1 base, leaving 12 bases between the germline ends. CDR3 nucleotides: TGTGCCATCAGTGATCGGCTGGATTCGAACACTGAAGCTTTCTTT. Its protein is CAISDRLDSNTEAFF.

The V call is TRBV6-6, the J call TRBJ1-1, with D possibly being TRBD1 (6 bases). Germline V gene data show CDR1 as MNHNY and CDR2 as SVGAGI (reference sequence). This CDR3 is built from 13 residues. The V end was cut by 8 bases, the J end by 1 base, with 11 bases between. CDR3 sequence reads: CASGKGENTEAFF. CDR3 bases: TGTGCCAGCGGGAAGGGGGAGAACACTGAAGCTTTCTTT.

This clone was counted only a few times. The chain employs TRBV6-2 or TRBV6-3 and TRBJ2-7, with 11 nucleotides matching TRBD1. V was clipped by 6 bases and J by 5 bases; unmatched bases: 9. Germline V gene lookup returns CDR1 MNHEY and CDR2 SVGEGT. The CDR3 consists of 15 residues. The CDR3 protein is CASSKLGTGGNEQYF. The CDR3 coding sequence is TGTGCCAGCAGCAAACTCGGGACAGGGGGAAACGAGCAGTACTTC.

The rearrangement joins TRBV27 to TRBJ2-5; D is unresolved. The CDR3 totals 15 residues. The V gene's germline CDR1 is MNHEY and CDR2 SMNVEV (reference sequence). V lost 3 bases to trimming and J lost 2 bases, with 13 bases between them. Here the CDR3 DNA reads TGTGCCAGCAGTTTGTTGGCCGGGTTACAAGAGACCCAGTACTTC. This sequence encodes CASSLLAGLQETQYF.

This chain's CDR3 is CAIRSGEQPMNTEAFF. DNA of the CDR3: TGTGCCATCCGTTCTGGTGAACAACCCATGAACACTGAAGCTTTCTTT. The chain links TRBV28 to TRBJ1-1; D remains ambiguous. This CDR3 spans 16 amino acids. Germline loops: CDR1 MDHEN, CDR2 SYDVKM. Trimming cost V 10 bases and J 0 bases, with 21 bases left between them.

This clone was seen a handful of times. The rearrangement uses TRBV4-2 and TRBJ1-1; the D is unclear. V was cut by 0 bases and J by 7 bases, with 3 bases left in between. The CDR3 extends over 11 amino acids. CDR1 and CDR2 (germline): LGHNA, YNFKEQ. Written as DNA, the CDR3 is TGTGCCAGCAGCCAAGACGGTGAAGCTTTCTTT. Translating it yields CASSQDGEAFF.

The chain joins TRBV7-8 to TRBJ2-1; TRBD2 matches at 10 bases. V lost 11 bases and J lost 7; bases outside the gene matches: 8. Germline CDR1 and CDR2: SGHVS and FQNEAQ. The CDR3 spans 13 residues. In DNA, the CDR3 is TGTGCCTCGAGCGGGGGGGCCAAAAATGAGCAGTTCTTC. Translation: CASSGGAKNEQFF.

The chain carries TRBV28 and TRBJ2-7; 9 bases agree with TRBD1. Germline loops: CDR1 MDHEN, CDR2 SYDVKM. J was trimmed by 7 bases and V by 6 bases; bases with no gene match: 13. This CDR3 spans 15 amino acids. The CDR3, as DNA: TGTGCCAGCAGCTATAAGACAGGGGGGAGAGGGGAGCAGTACTTC. Encoded protein: CASSYKTGGRGEQYF.

V usage is TRBV6-5 and J usage is TRBJ1-4, with D unclear. Germline V lookup: CDR1 MNHEY, CDR2 SVGAGI. The CDR3 contains 15 residues. Trimming removed 4 bases from V and 7 bases from J, with 16 bases in between. CDR3 nucleotide sequence: TGTGCCAGCAGTTCATCGGGGAGTATAAGTGAAAAACTGTTTTTT. Translation: CASSSSGSISEKLFF.

V gene TRBV29-1 combines with J gene TRBJ2-7; D may match TRBD1 or TRBD2 (5 bases each). From germline, CDR1 is SQVTM and CDR2 ANQGSEA. This CDR3 has 12 amino acids. V was shortened by 4 bases and J by 1 base, with 8 bases between the two germline ends. The DNA of the CDR3 is TGCAGCGTTGTATGGGGGTCCTACGAGCAGTACTTC. This sequence encodes CSVVWGSYEQYF.

CDR3 sequence reads: CASSSLRGVETQYF. In nucleotides, the CDR3 is TGTGCCAGCAGTTCCCTCAGGGGTGTAGAGACCCAGTACTTC. The genes are TRBV7-9 and TRBJ2-5; TRBD1 is a possible D gene (6 bases). From germline, CDR1 is SEHNR and CDR2 FQNEAQ (reference sequence). This CDR3 spans 14 amino acids. V gave up 6 bases and J gave up 4 bases, with 15 bases separating them.

The chain uses TRBV6-5 and TRBJ2-3; 12 bases align to TRBD2. V shed 4 bases and J 3 bases; nucleotides not matched to a gene: 5. CDR1 is MNHEY, CDR2 SVGAGI, per germline. The CDR3 extends over 16 amino acids. CDR3 in amino acids: CASSSPTSGGTDTQYF. The CDR3 DNA follows: TGTGCCAGCAGTTCACCGACTAGCGGGGGTACAGATACGCAGTATTTT.

This clone was detected only once. The V call is TRBV20-1, the J call TRBJ2-3, with 8 nucleotides matching TRBD2. CDR3 size: 15 residues. After removal of 3 bases from V and 0 bases from J, the junction contained 5 bases not matched to a gene. The germline gives CDR1 DFQATT, CDR2 SNEGSKA (reference sequence). The CDR3 here is CSASDGGASTDTQYF. CDR3 coding DNA: TGCAGTGCTAGTGACGGGGGGGCTAGCACAGATACGCAGTATTTT.

V and J are TRBV24-1 and TRBJ2-7, with TRBD1 identical over 8 bases. The junction had 9 bases not matched to a gene; V was cut back by 2 bases and J by 4 bases. CDR1 and CDR2 (germline): KGHDR, SFDVKD. The CDR3 covers 16 residues. CDR3 protein: CATSDSAADRGYEQYF. In DNA, the CDR3 is TGTGCCACCAGTGATTCAGCCGCCGACAGGGGTTACGAGCAGTACTTC.

This clone has only one observation. V and J are TRBV4-2 and TRBJ1-1; D gene uncertain. Germline lookup yields CDR1 LGHNA and CDR2 YNFKEQ. This CDR3 region has 15 residues. Trimming stripped 0 bases from V and 6 bases from J, with 14 bases between. CDR3 protein: CASSQEDMSQSEAFF. DNA of the CDR3: TGTGCCAGCAGCCAAGAGGATATGTCCCAATCTGAAGCTTTCTTT.

This sequence joins TRBV3-1 (or the pseudogene TRBV3-2) and TRBJ2-3, with D possibly matching TRBD2 (6 bases). This CDR3 region has 16 residues. V was clipped by 0 bases and J by 2 bases, with 12 bases between them. CDR1 and CDR2 from the germline V gene are LGHDT and YNNKEL (reference sequence). The DNA for the CDR3 is TGTGCCAGCAGCCAAGATGATAGCGGTTACACAGATACGCAGTATTTT. Its protein product is CASSQDDSGYTDTQYF.